This T cell receptor (beta chain) was sequenced for a study of vaccination and CD4 T cells after COVID-19. To note about this clonotype: Antigen: not known.

The treatment was: roughly 11-day PBMC culture with coronavirus spike peptide pools or control peptides (ViraFEST assay). Per-well cultures of some 2 million PBMCs received around 10 IU/ml IL-2 and 10 ug/ml peptide pools. V was shortened by 6 bases and J by 3 bases, with 9 bases between the two germline ends. The CDR3 runs to 13 residues. Per the germline V gene, CDR1 is SNHLY and CDR2 is FYNNEI. Cultured CD4+ T cells had their DNA profiled by the Oncomine TCR Beta short-read assay. Using its own MiXCR run on the PCR reads, TCRdb lists one record per CDR3 protein. The sample lists around 8,400 distinct CDR3 sequences, about 63% occurring once. Regarding the study as a whole: SARS-CoV-2-reactive clonotype medians increased from approximately 21 to 40, not significantly.

This TCR derives from a human donor who had recovered from COVID-19. Sequencing input: CD4+ T cells from blood, cultured in vitro. This chain connects TRBV2 to TRBJ1-3; unclear D gene. CDR3 nucleotide sequence: TGTGCCAGCAGATCCGGGTATGGAAACACCATATATTTT. Amino acid sequence: CASRSGYGNTIYF.